This is a list of T cell receptor beta chains from one sample in a study of blood T cell repertoires in COVID-19. Measured with immunoSEQ multiplex PCR; TCRdb has only the in-frame clones, and not every one. Of approximately 230,000 clones in the sample, 70% to 90% were seen once. Source material: peripheral blood. These receptors all stem from a woman aged 25 to 39 with COVID-19, enrolled during active disease. The CDR3 runs from the conserved cysteine through the conserved F or W. The D gene is left open where the match is weak. Not every row has a clone size; where given, it reads once, few, many or a size class.

v_call	d_call	j_call	clone_size	cdr3_aa
TRBV7-6	TRBD2	TRBJ2-1	.	CASSLAGGAMNEQFF
TRBV7-7	.	TRBJ2-5	.	CASTSLGLRQETQYF
TRBV9	.	TRBJ2-5	.	CASSVGMDETQYF
TRBV7-2	TRBD1	TRBJ2-2	.	CASSLVGTGPDGELFF
TRBV4-3	.	TRBJ1-3	few	CASSTGHSGNTIYF
TRBV7-6	TRBD2	TRBJ2-1	.	CASSLGAGGNNEQFF
TRBV19	.	TRBJ1-5	.	CASSIDSDQPQHF
TRBV19	TRBD1	TRBJ1-2	.	CASSATAGTANYGYTF
TRBV27	.	TRBJ1-1	.	CASRGVLDTEAFF
TRBV7-8	TRBD1	TRBJ2-1	.	CASSLGTGSYNEQFF
TRBV10-1	.	TRBJ1-1	.	CASSRKTDTEAFF
TRBV27	.	TRBJ1-5	.	CASSLGAVSPQHF
TRBV29-1	.	TRBJ1-4	.	CSVLDREKLFF
TRBV3-1/TRBV3-2	.	TRBJ1-3	few	CASSQDRAGNTIYF
TRBV11-2	TRBD1	TRBJ2-6	.	CASSLTEGAGSGANVLTF
TRBV25-1	.	TRBJ2-5	once	CASSELSVQETQYF
TRBV10-1	TRBD1	TRBJ2-1	.	CASSGNRDRGYNEQFF
TRBV19	.	TRBJ1-5	.	CASSTVLARGNQPQHF
TRBV11-3	.	TRBJ2-5	.	CASSLARTALAAYETQYF
TRBV7-9	.	TRBJ2-7	.	CASSPPGLAFEQYF
TRBV4-3	.	TRBJ1-3	.	CASSQDRASSGNTIYF
TRBV12-3/TRBV12-4	.	TRBJ1-2	.	CASSTANYGYTF
TRBV2	.	TRBJ2-1	once	CASRGGSYNEQFF
TRBV7-6	.	TRBJ1-5	.	CASSLGFPVQGSNQPQHF
TRBV9	TRBD2	TRBJ2-3	.	CASNSPAGVDDTQYF
TRBV7-2	TRBD1	TRBJ2-7	.	CASSPTGQPYEQYF
TRBV7-2	TRBD1	TRBJ1-4	.	CASSRTGQNEKLFF
TRBV11-2	.	TRBJ2-7	.	CASSEDTPYEQYF
TRBV12-3/TRBV12-4	.	TRBJ1-1	.	CASTLEAFF
TRBV28	.	TRBJ1-3	.	CASIASFGNTIYF
TRBV15	TRBD2	TRBJ2-3	.	CATSLKRGGLGTDTQYF
TRBV6-2/TRBV6-3	.	TRBJ1-4	.	CASRPTGWATNEKLFF
TRBV7-9	TRBD1	TRBJ2-1	.	CASSPRGRSEQFF
TRBV5-4	TRBD1	TRBJ1-2	.	CASSTGGQGRLGYTF
TRBV24-1	.	TRBJ1-2	.	CATSLGGQNYGYTF
TRBV23-1	TRBD1	TRBJ1-2	.	CASSQSRDRDSGYTF
TRBV7-9	TRBD1	TRBJ1-1	.	CASSSTPFPGQGRRSEAFF
TRBV3-1/TRBV3-2	TRBD2	TRBJ2-3	.	CASSQEKGGGYTDTQYF
TRBV3-1/TRBV3-2	.	TRBJ1-1	.	CASSQWRGTEAFF
TRBV27	TRBD2	TRBJ2-1	.	CASSLKGLAGHYEQFF
TRBV14	.	TRBJ2-1	.	CASSQGDYEQFF
TRBV6-2/TRBV6-3	.	TRBJ1-2	.	CASRSDPASGYTF
TRBV2	TRBD1	TRBJ1-2	.	CASQMGQGISGYTF
TRBV19	TRBD1	TRBJ1-2	.	CASSVGTGVYGYTF
TRBV3-1/TRBV3-2	.	TRBJ2-7	.	CASSQGRASYEQYF
TRBV11-3	TRBD1	TRBJ2-1	.	CASSRDRGRGTEQFF
TRBV7-9	.	TRBJ1-1	.	CASQKEGSRGWGTEAFF
TRBV6-5	.	TRBJ2-1	.	CASSYRPGVYNEQFF
TRBV19	TRBD1	TRBJ1-5	.	CASSSGQGRFGSNQPQHF
TRBV11-2	TRBD1	TRBJ1-2	.	CASSLEGTGNYGYTF
TRBV6-6	TRBD2	TRBJ2-3	.	CASSLAAGVVDTQYF
TRBV19	TRBD1	TRBJ2-1	.	CASSIWDSYNEQFF
TRBV5-1	.	TRBJ1-6	once	CASSPGDGSPLHF
TRBV6-5	.	TRBJ2-2	.	CASSDMRNTGELFF
TRBV4-1	TRBD1	TRBJ1-4	.	CASSQDAPGQGAASLFF
TRBV28	.	TRBJ2-1	.	CASSELSSYNEQFF
TRBV7-2	TRBD1	TRBJ2-1	once	CASSRGDRGNNEQFF
TRBV6-5	.	TRBJ1-6	.	CASSYDGRASSPLHF